These 26 T cell receptor beta chains came from one sample sequenced in a study of blood T cell repertoires in COVID-19. TCRdb's table, derived via immunoSEQ multiplex PCR, lists solely in-frame clones and lacks some. The table lists about 490,000 clones, roughly 88% of them singletons. The material sequenced was peripheral blood. These receptors were taken from a human donor in a cohort sampled during active COVID-19.

J is TRBJ2-2 and V is TRBV19, with D possibly being TRBD1 (5 bases). The CDR3 has 19 amino acids. Per germline, CDR1 LNHDA and CDR2 SQIVND (reference sequence). The V gene lost 1 base and the J gene lost 0 bases, with 18 bases spanning the gap. In nucleotides, the CDR3 is TGTGCCAGTAGTATAGGGGGCCACTCGGACCCTACGAACACCGGGGAGCTGTTTTTT. Translating it yields CASSIGGHSDPTNTGELFF.

Here the CDR3 DNA reads TGTGCCAGCAGCCTCACGGACAAAGAGACCCAGTACTTC. Protein: CASSLTDKETQYF. This chain joins TRBV7-3 and TRBJ2-5, with a weak D call TRBD1 (5 bases). Germline V CDR1 and CDR2: SGHTA, FQGTGA. Trimming removed 5 bases from V and 3 bases from J, with 10 bases in between. The length of the CDR3 is 13 residues.

V and J are TRBV7-3 and TRBJ2-7; D might be TRBD2 (6 bases). The germline V and J ends were trimmed by 2 bases and 2 bases, with 13 bases remaining between them. This CDR3 is 15 amino acids long. CDR1 and CDR2 from the germline V gene are SGHTA and FQGTGA. The CDR3 DNA follows: TGTGCCAGCAGCTTAGCTCCAGCGGGCCCCTACGAGCAGTACTTC. This gives the protein CASSLAPAGPYEQYF.

The chain combines TRBV5-1 with TRBJ2-5, with D maybe TRBD1 (5 bases). Germline V gene lookup returns CDR1 SGHRS and CDR2 YFSETQ. The CDR3 spans 15 residues. The V and J ends lost 0 bases and 5 bases respectively, with 14 bases between them. CDR3 sequence reads: CASSLEGILRETQYF. The DNA for the CDR3 is TGCGCCAGCAGCTTGGAGGGGATCCTTCGGGAGACCCAGTACTTC.

V usage is TRBV3-1 (or the pseudogene TRBV3-2) and J usage is TRBJ2-1; 7 nucleotides agree with TRBD1. After removal of 4 bases from V and 0 bases from J, the junction contained 12 bases not matched to a gene. The CDR3 totals 18 residues. Per the germline V gene, CDR1 is LGHDT and CDR2 is YNNKEL (reference sequence). This chain's CDR3 is CASSPRTGRGSSYNEQFF. CDR3 bases: TGTGCCAGCAGCCCAAGGACAGGACGTGGGAGCTCCTACAATGAGCAGTTCTTC.

This chain uses TRBV5-5 with TRBJ1-4, with D perhaps matching TRBD1 (5 bases). Per the germline V gene, CDR1 is SGHKS and CDR2 is YYEKEE (reference sequence). This CDR3 comprises 14 residues. Trimming pared 2 bases from V and 8 bases from J, leaving 13 bases between. CDR3 protein: CASSLTGIGEKLFF. In nucleotides, the CDR3 is TGTGCCAGCAGCTTAACAGGAATTGGAGAAAAACTGTTTTTT.

The V call is TRBV19, the J call TRBJ1-1; TRBD1 might be the D (5 bases). Trimming shortened V by 5 bases and J by 5 bases, and 18 bases separated the two germline ends. The CDR3 consists of 15 residues. Germline assignment: CDR1 LNHDA and CDR2 SQIVND (reference sequence). The CDR3 region has the DNA TGTGCCAGTAGTCTCGAGGGCGGGGGTTGGACTGAAGCTTTCTTT. This codes for CASSLEGGGWTEAFF.

The chain links TRBV24-1 to TRBJ2-1; TRBD2 matches at 8 bases. There are 19 residues in the CDR3. V lost 6 bases to trimming and J lost 0 bases; unmatched junction nucleotides: 15. Germline lookup yields CDR1 KGHDR and CDR2 SFDVKD. CDR3 DNA: TGTGCCACCAGTAATTCCCTTAACGGGAGGGCTCTCTCCTACAATGAGCAGTTCTTC. This gives the protein CATSNSLNGRALSYNEQFF.

Notes on this clone: The junction does not match germline at one end; this may be a read error. The genes are TRBV6-2 or TRBV6-3 and TRBJ1-5; no firm D call. Per germline, CDR1 MNHEY and CDR2 SVGEGT. CDR3 size: 13 residues. In DNA, the CDR3 is TGTGCCAGCAGTTACTCCGACATTCAGACCCAGCATTTT. Translated: CASSYSDIQTQHF.

CDR3 bases: TGTGCCAGCAGTTACCAGCGGCAAGAGACCCAGTACTTC. This codes for CASSYQRQETQYF. The chain joins TRBV6-2 or TRBV6-3 to TRBJ2-5; tentative D call: TRBD2 (5 bases). Looked up from germline, CDR1 is MNHEY and CDR2 is SVGEGT. The germline V and J ends were trimmed by 2 bases and 2 bases, with 6 bases remaining between them. The CDR3 consists of 13 residues.

The chain carries TRBV11-3 and TRBJ2-1; D might be TRBD2 (6 bases). CDR1 and CDR2 from the germline V gene are SGHNT and YENEEA. The V and J ends lost 3 bases and 5 bases respectively, with 17 bases between them. There are 16 residues in the CDR3. The chain's CDR3 is CASSLRIAGSNNEQFF. The CDR3 DNA follows: TGTGCCAGCAGCTTGCGAATCGCCGGGAGCAACAATGAGCAGTTCTTC.

This clone was seen only a few times. CDR3 sequence reads: CSGWTVNTEAFF. The CDR3 nucleotides are TGCAGCGGGTGGACAGTGAACACTGAAGCTTTCTTT. The rearrangement joins TRBV29-1 to TRBJ1-1, with D maybe TRBD1 (6 bases). Germline assignment: CDR1 SQVTM and CDR2 ANQGSEA. V lost 7 bases, J lost 0 bases, and 9 bases lay in between. CDR3 size: 12 residues.

The chain combines TRBV7-9 with TRBJ1-5; tentative D call: TRBD1 (6 bases). This CDR3 comprises 13 residues. With 5 bases removed from V and 3 bases from J, the gap between germline ends came to 8 bases. Germline loops: CDR1 SEHNR, CDR2 FQNEAQ (reference sequence). The CDR3 sequence is CASSRTDNQPQHF. The CDR3 DNA reads TGTGCCAGCAGCCGGACAGACAATCAGCCCCAGCATTTT.

Turning to this clone: Different DNA sequences within this sample yield the same CDR3. This sequence joins TRBV5-1 and TRBJ1-3, with D unresolved. The CDR3 spans 13 residues. V lost 4 bases and J lost 0, with 5 bases in between. Germline assignment: CDR1 SGHRS and CDR2 YFSETQ. CDR3 sequence: CASSLSSGNTIYF. The CDR3, as DNA: TGCGCCAGCAGCCTAAGCTCTGGAAACACCATATATTTT.

The chain has TRBV12-5 and TRBJ2-1; TRBD1 aligns across 8 bases. The V gene end was trimmed by 6 bases and the J gene end by 0 bases; junction bases not matched to a gene: 4. CDR1 is LGHNT and CDR2 is FRNRAP in the germline V gene. The CDR3 is made up of 15 amino acids. In DNA, the CDR3 is TGTGCTAGTGGCACCCAGGGGGCCTCCTACAATGAGCAGTTCTTC. Translation gives CASGTQGASYNEQFF. Using reference TRBV12-5 and TRBJ2-1 for the parts outside the CDR3, the full variable domain is DARVTQTPRHKVTEMGQEVTMRCQPILGHNTVFWYRQTMMQGLELLAYFRNRAPLDDSGMPKDRFSAEMPDATLATLKIQPSEPRDSAVYFCASGTQGASYNEQFFGPGTRLTVL.

CDR3 coding DNA: TGTGCCAGCAGCTTGGCCGGGCAGGGGAGCTATGGCTACACCTTC. Translation: CASSLAGQGSYGYTF. The genes are TRBV5-4 and TRBJ1-2; D might be TRBD1 (6 bases). CDR3 length: 15 residues. The V gene's germline CDR1 is SGHNT and CDR2 YYREEE (reference sequence). The V and J ends lost 0 bases and 4 bases respectively, with 13 bases between them. Using reference TRBV5-4 and TRBJ1-2 for the parts outside the CDR3, the full variable domain is ETGVTQSPTHLIKTRGQQVTLRCSSQSGHNTVSWYQQALGQGPQFIFQYYREEENGRGNFPPRFSGLQFPNYSSELNVNALELDDSALYLCASSLAGQGSYGYTFGSGTRLTVV.

This chain links TRBV5-8 with TRBJ1-1; 10 nucleotides line up with TRBD1. Trimming at V came to 4 bases and at J to 4 bases, leaving 7 bases not matched to a gene. Germline assignment: CDR1 SGHTS and CDR2 YDEGEE. The length of the CDR3 is 15 residues. CDR3 nucleotide sequence: TGTGCCAGCAGCACCACGGGACAGGGGAGCACTGAAGCTTTCTTT. Amino acids: CASSTTGQGSTEAFF.

This chain links TRBV18 with TRBJ1-1; no reliable D call. Trimming pared 3 bases from V and 6 bases from J, leaving 14 bases between. CDR1 and CDR2 (germline): KGHSH, LQKENI. CDR3 length: 14 amino acids. The CDR3 loop is CASSPLVAGAEAFF. DNA of the CDR3: TGTGCCAGCTCACCTCTGGTGGCCGGGGCTGAAGCTTTCTTT.

The V gene is TRBV5-4, the J gene TRBJ2-7; D possibly corresponds to TRBD1 (6 bases). V lost 4 bases and J 0 bases, leaving 14 bases between the germline ends. CDR3 size: 15 residues. The germline gives CDR1 SGHNT, CDR2 YYREEE (reference sequence). This chain's CDR3 is CASSTGQDPSYEQYF. The CDR3 DNA reads TGTGCCAGCAGCACAGGGCAGGATCCCTCCTACGAGCAGTACTTC.

A few counts support this clone. The V gene is TRBV20-1, the J gene TRBJ1-2; the D gene is possibly TRBD1 (6 bases). This CDR3 has 12 residues. Between the trimmed V and J ends, which lost 3 bases and 6 bases, there was a span of 11 bases. Germline-derived CDR1 and CDR2 are DFQATT and SNEGSKA (reference sequence). CDR3 bases: TGCAGTGCTAGTGAGGGGGGAGATGGCTACACCTTC. This gives the protein CSASEGGDGYTF.

The chain combines TRBV10-3 with TRBJ1-6; TRBD1 is a possible D gene (5 bases). From germline, CDR1 is ENHRY and CDR2 SYGVKD. V was pared by 11 bases and J by 10 bases, with 18 bases between. The CDR3 loop spans 13 amino acids. The DNA for the CDR3 is TGTGCCTCAGGCGGGGGATATGAGTCACCCCTCCACTTT. It encodes CASGGGYESPLHF.

V usage is TRBV5-1 and J usage is TRBJ2-5, with 7 bases that match TRBD1. V was pared by 0 bases and J by 3 bases, with 2 bases of the junction left unmatched. The CDR3 contains 14 residues. Germline V gene lookup returns CDR1 SGHRS and CDR2 YFSETQ. CDR3 DNA sequence: TGCGCCAGCAGCTTGGGGCAGGGGGAAGAGACCCAGTACTTC. Translated, it gives CASSLGQGEETQYF. Combining the CDR3 with reference TRBV5-1 and TRBJ2-5 gives the whole variable domain KAGVTQTPRYLIKTRGQQVTLSCSPISGHRSVSWYQQTPGQGLQFLFEYFSETQRNKGNFPGRFSGRQFSNSRSEMNVSTLELGDSALYLCASSLGQGEETQYFGPGTRLLVL.

The chain employs TRBV6-5 and TRBJ1-5; perhaps TRBD1 as D (6 bases). V lost 8 bases and J lost 4, with 15 bases in between. The CDR3 loop spans 14 amino acids. Looked up from germline, CDR1 is MNHEY and CDR2 is SVGAGI. CDR3 sequence reads: CASSGGRGNQPQHF. DNA for the CDR3: TGTGCCAGCTCGGGGGGCAGGGGAAATCAGCCCCAGCATTTT.

The chain joins TRBV25-1 to TRBJ2-1, with a tentative D call TRBD1 (6 bases). Per germline, CDR1 MGHDK and CDR2 SYGVNS. The V gene lost 3 bases and the J gene lost 6 bases, with 12 bases spanning the gap. The CDR3 runs to 14 residues. The CDR3 here is CASSDQGRSNEQFF. The CDR3 DNA sequence: TGTGCCAGCAGTGATCAGGGGAGATCCAATGAGCAGTTCTTC.

The chain combines TRBV28 with TRBJ2-5, with TRBD1 identical over 10 bases. The germline CDR1 and CDR2 sequences are MDHEN and SYDVKM. V lost 6 bases and J lost 4; bases outside the gene matches: 8. The CDR3 spans 15 residues. CDR3 nucleotide sequence: TGTGCCAGCAGGGGGACCGGGACAGGGGTAGAGACCCAGTACTTC. Protein sequence: CASRGTGTGVETQYF.

The CDR3 sequence is CASSARAQETQYF. CDR3 DNA: TGCGCCAGCAGCGCCCGAGCACAGGAGACCCAGTACTTC. The gene calls are TRBV5-1 and TRBJ2-5; D remains unclear. This CDR3 has 13 amino acids. The V end was cut by 4 bases, the J end by 5 bases, with 12 bases between. The germline CDR1 and CDR2 sequences are SGHRS and YFSETQ. The full variable domain, completed using reference TRBV5-1 and TRBJ2-5, is KAGVTQTPRYLIKTRGQQVTLSCSPISGHRSVSWYQQTPGQGLQFLFEYFSETQRNKGNFPGRFSGRQFSNSRSEMNVSTLELGDSALYLCASSARAQETQYFGPGTRLLVL.